The clone carrying this TCR beta chain came up a few times. This sample is drawn from a study of shared clonotypes between healthy human individuals. Genomic DNA (from each subset) was split evenly across several immunoSEQ plates. Per the authors' pipeline: Filtering differed since immunoSEQ provided only junctions, with no quality scores. Generated by immunoSEQ multiplex PCR, the TCRdb table keeps only in-frame clones and is missing some. For V, J and clone size, that table is used; D and trimming come from the DNA. Counted here are some 2,500,000 clones, around 92% occurring once; the ten biggest clones make up more than 0.35%. This clonotype was obtained from a man in his late teens or twenties in good health. Some clones in this sample may be carry-over from other donors' samples. Specimen: naive CD4+ T cells from PBMCs. Subset here: CD45RA+ positively selected.

The CDR3 spells CASSSRGILTEAFF. Written as DNA, the CDR3 is TGTGCCAGTAGCTCCCGGGGGATTCTGACTGAAGCTTTCTTT. The V call is TRBV19, the J call TRBJ1-1; D possibly corresponds to TRBD1 (5 bases). V lost 6 bases, J lost 5 bases, and 16 bases lay in between. The length of the CDR3 is 14 residues. Germline V gene lookup returns CDR1 LNHDA and CDR2 SQIVND (reference sequence).